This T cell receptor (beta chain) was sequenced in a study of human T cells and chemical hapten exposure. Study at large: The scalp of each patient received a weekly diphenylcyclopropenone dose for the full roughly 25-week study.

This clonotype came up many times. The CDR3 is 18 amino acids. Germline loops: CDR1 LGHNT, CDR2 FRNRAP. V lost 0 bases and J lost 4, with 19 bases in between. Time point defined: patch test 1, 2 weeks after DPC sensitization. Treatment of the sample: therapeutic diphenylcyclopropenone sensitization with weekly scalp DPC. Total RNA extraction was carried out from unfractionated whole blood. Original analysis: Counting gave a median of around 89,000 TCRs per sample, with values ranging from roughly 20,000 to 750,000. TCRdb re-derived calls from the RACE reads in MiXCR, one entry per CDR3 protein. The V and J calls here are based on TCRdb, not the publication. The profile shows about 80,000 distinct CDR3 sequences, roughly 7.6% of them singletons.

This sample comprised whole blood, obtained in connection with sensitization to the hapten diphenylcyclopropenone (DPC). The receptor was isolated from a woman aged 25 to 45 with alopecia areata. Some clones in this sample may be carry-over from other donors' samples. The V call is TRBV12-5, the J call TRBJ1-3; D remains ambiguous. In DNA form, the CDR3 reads TGTGCTAGTGGTTTGGTCGGGGTAGCCGCGGCAAAAGGAAACACCATATATTTT. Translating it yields CASGLVGVAAAKGNTIYF.